This is a list of T cell receptor beta chains from one sample in a study of regulatory T cells in long-lasting Graves disease. MiXCR was run by TCRdb on the multiplex PCR reads, yielding one entry per CDR3 protein. The sample gives under 450,000 distinct CDR3 sequences, around 11% of which show up once; around 18% is in the top ten. The same sample was also used in a study of T cells in Graves' hyperthyroidism and ophthalmopathy.

The sequences come from peripheral blood mononuclear cells (PBMCs), collected at new diagnosis, from a patient treated with antithyroid drugs. All receptors derive from a woman in her late teens or twenties with Graves disease. Each CDR3 is given with its conserved first and last residue. D genes are given only for firm matches. Not every row has a clone size; where given, it reads once, few, many or a size class.

NA | many | TRBJ1-2 | TRBV12-3/TRBV12-4 | CASSFGGTYGYTF | TGTGCCAGCAGCTTTGGGGGGACCTATGGCTACACCTTC
NA | many | TRBJ2-5 | TRBV7-3 | CASSLNSGQLETQYF | TGTGCCAGCAGCTTAAATTCTGGGCAGCTGGAGACCCAGTACTTC
TRBD1 | many | TRBJ2-2 | TRBV7-9 | CASSFDRVLRNTGELFF | TGTGCCAGCAGCTTCGACAGGGTGTTAAGGAACACCGGGGAGCTGTTTTTT
NA | NA | TRBJ1-2 | TRBV20-1 | CSALDSPHGYTF | TGCAGTGCTTTGGACAGTCCCCATGGCTACACCTTC
TRBD1 | NA | TRBJ1-5 | TRBV4-1 | CASSQEAGQGNQPQHF | TGCGCCAGCAGCCAAGAGGCGGGACAGGGGAATCAGCCCCAGCATTTT
TRBD1 | NA | TRBJ2-6 | TRBV4-1 | CASSQAQGAGANVLTF | TGCGCCAGCAGCCAGGCCCAGGGGGCTGGGGCCAACGTCCTGACTTTC
TRBD1 | many | TRBJ1-1 | TRBV6-1 | CASRDRQGMNTEAFF | TGTGCCAGCAGGGACCGACAGGGGATGAACACTGAAGCTTTCTTT
NA | many | TRBJ2-3 | TRBV11-3 | CASSLFGGVVGTQYF | TGTGCCAGCAGCTTATTTGGGGGTGTCGTAGGTACGCAGTATTTT
NA | many | TRBJ1-3 | TRBV5-1 | CASSRTYSGNTIYF | TGCGCCAGCAGCCGCACCTACTCTGGAAACACCATATATTTT
TRBD1 | many | TRBJ2-7 | TRBV19 | CASSIRTGSLSSVYEQYF | TGTGCCAGTAGTATAAGGACAGGTTCACTATCAAGCGTGTACGAGCAGTACTTC
NA | many | TRBJ2-3 | TRBV9 | CASSAPPSEATRVTQYF | TGTGCCAGCAGCGCGCCCCCCTCTGAGGCCACTAGGGTTACGCAGTATTTT
NA | few | TRBJ1-1 | TRBV6-1 | CASKVGTEAFF | TGTGCCAGCAAAGTGGGCACTGAAGCTTTCTTT
NA | many | TRBJ1-1 | TRBV6-2/TRBV6-3 | CASSYTGEAFF | TGTGCCAGCAGTTACACAGGAGAAGCTTTCTTT
TRBD1 | NA | TRBJ2-5 | TRBV5-5 | CASSQAILTGGLRETQYF | TGCGCCAGCAGCCAAGCTATTCTGACAGGGGGCTTAAGGGAGACCCAGTACTTC
TRBD1 | NA | TRBJ2-1 | TRBV3-1 | CASSRRGDSQQFF | TGTGCCAGCAGCCGCCGTGGGGACAGCCAGCAGTTCTTC
TRBD1 | NA | TRBJ2-1 | TRBV2 | CASRGDRGYNEQFF | TGTGCCAGCAGGGGGGACAGGGGGTACAATGAGCAGTTCTTC
TRBD2 | many | TRBJ2-1 | TRBV9 | CASSPSGTSVYNEQFF | TGTGCCAGCAGCCCCTCCGGGACTAGCGTCTACAATGAGCAGTTCTTC
TRBD1 | NA | TRBJ2-1 | TRBV29-1 | CSGAPGTGSHEQFF | TGCAGCGGTGCCCCCGGGACAGGGTCCCATGAGCAGTTCTTC
NA | many | TRBJ2-7 | TRBV18 | CASSRGPGYEQYF | TGTGCCAGCTCACGAGGACCGGGTTACGAGCAGTACTTC
NA | many | TRBJ1-1 | TRBV6-2/TRBV6-3 | CASSYWARTPAVSFF | TGTGCCAGCAGTTATTGGGCACGGACTCCGGCTGTCTCGTTCTTT
NA | many | TRBJ2-1 | TRBV20-1 | CSAAPSPNEQFF | TGCAGTGCTGCCCCCAGTCCCAATGAGCAGTTCTTC
NA | few | TRBJ2-3 | TRBV20-1 | CSAHPAIFSGGPGGTDTQYF | TGCAGTGCCCACCCCGCTATATTTTCAGGGGGGCCCGGGGGTACAGATACGCAGTATTTT
NA | once | TRBJ2-4 | TRBV19 | CASSMVLRDPIQYF | TGTGCCAGTAGTATGGTACTACGCGATCCTATTCAGTACTTC
TRBD2 | many | TRBJ2-1 | TRBV7-3 | CASSLWLAGVSEQFF | TGTGCCAGCAGCTTATGGCTAGCGGGAGTTAGTGAGCAGTTCTTC
NA | NA | TRBJ1-4 | TRBV7-2 | CASSFMGGTNEKLFF | TGTGCCAGCAGCTTCATGGGGGGTACTAATGAAAAACTGTTTTTT
TRBD1 | many | TRBJ2-7 | TRBV4-3 | CASSPRTGPYEQYF | TGTGCCAGCAGCCCCCGGACAGGACCCTACGAGCAGTACTTC
TRBD1 | many | TRBJ1-5 | TRBV4-2 | CASSQGSGTGKENNQPQHF | TGTGCCAGCAGCCAAGGGTCCGGGACAGGAAAGGAGAACAATCAGCCCCAGCATTTT
TRBD1 | few | TRBJ1-2 | TRBV6-2/TRBV6-3 | CASSYVRGTGSYYGYTF | TGTGCCAGCAGTTACGTCCGCGGGACAGGGTCTTATTATGGCTACACCTTC
TRBD2 | many | TRBJ2-3 | TRBV5-4 | CASRRAGGPPDTQYF | TGTGCCAGCCGGCGGGCGGGAGGGCCGCCAGATACGCAGTATTTT
NA | NA | TRBJ2-1 | TRBV19 | CASSTSLYNEQFF | TGTGCCAGTTCTACTAGCCTCTACAATGAGCAGTTCTTC
NA | NA | TRBJ1-2 | TRBV6-5 | CASSYGTAPNYGYTF | TGTGCCAGCAGTTACGGAACAGCCCCTAACTATGGCTACACCTTC
TRBD2 | NA | TRBJ2-1 | TRBV6-1 | CASIGTSGPQGAYNEQFF | TGTGCCAGCATCGGGACTAGCGGGCCTCAAGGCGCTTACAATGAGCAGTTCTTC
TRBD2 | many | TRBJ2-1 | TRBV20-1 | CSARDRIAGLYNEQFF | TGCAGTGCTAGGGACCGAATAGCGGGATTATACAATGAGCAGTTCTTC
NA | many | TRBJ1-1 | TRBV12-3/TRBV12-4 | CASSLLLPVEAFF | TGTGCCAGCAGTTTATTACTGCCCGTGGAAGCTTTCTTT
NA | many | TRBJ2-7 | TRBV10-3 | CAISAEAAYEQYF | TGTGCCATCAGTGCGGAGGCAGCCTACGAGCAGTACTTC
NA | NA | TRBJ2-3 | TRBV28 | CASKIIAESTDTQYF | TGTGCCAGCAAAATTATTGCGGAAAGCACAGATACGCAGTATTTT
TRBD1 | many | TRBJ2-7 | TRBV6-2/TRBV6-3 | CASSDPGTGAYEQYF | TGTGCCAGCAGTGATCCCGGGACAGGGGCCTACGAGCAGTACTTC
TRBD2 | many | TRBJ2-1 | TRBV20-1 | CSAIGLAYNEQFF | TGCAGTGCGATAGGACTAGCCTACAATGAGCAGTTCTTC
NA | few | TRBJ1-2 | TRBV5-5 | CASSLVTGSEDGYTF | TGTGCCAGCAGCTTGGTAACAGGGTCTGAAGACGGCTACACCTTC
NA | NA | TRBJ2-3 | TRBV12-3/TRBV12-4 | CASSYPNRARTDTQYF | TGTGCCAGCAGTTACCCTAACAGGGCGCGGACAGATACGCAGTATTTT
NA | many | TRBJ2-1 | TRBV12-3/TRBV12-4 | CASRRDSYNEQFF | TGTGCCAGCAGGAGAGACAGCTACAATGAGCAGTTCTTC
NA | many | TRBJ2-7 | TRBV11-2 | CASSLEVPAPQYF | TGTGCCAGCAGCTTAGAAGTCCCGGCCCCGCAGTACTTC
NA | few | TRBJ1-1 | TRBV5-5 | CASSWLGGDTEAFF | TGTGCCAGCAGCTGGCTGGGGGGAGACACTGAAGCTTTCTTT
TRBD1 | NA | TRBJ2-2 | TRBV20-1 | CSAWGQMNTGELFF | TGCAGTGCTTGGGGACAGATGAACACCGGGGAGCTGTTTTTT
NA | few | TRBJ2-7 | TRBV29-1 | CSVRGDTSSYEQYF | TGCAGCGTAAGAGGGGACACGAGCTCCTACGAGCAGTACTTC
TRBD1 | NA | TRBJ1-2 | TRBV5-6 | CASSLPGQGGRGYGYTF | TGTGCCAGCAGCCTGCCGGGACAGGGGGGACGAGGATATGGCTACACCTTC
NA | NA | TRBJ1-6 | TRBV27 | CASSKLGHSSGNSPLHF | TGTGCCAGCAGCAAACTCGGACACTCAAGCGGGAATTCACCCCTCCACTTT
NA | NA | TRBJ2-6 | TRBV29-1 | CSVQVSEANVLTF | TGCAGCGTTCAAGTATCTGAGGCCAACGTCCTGACTTTC
TRBD1 | few | TRBJ2-1 | TRBV6-2/TRBV6-3 | CASRKTGYNEQFF | TGTGCCAGCAGAAAGACAGGGTACAATGAGCAGTTCTTC